The 27 T cell receptor beta chains listed next were all sequenced from one sample in a study of Ad26.COV2.S vaccination and SARS-CoV-2 variants. Indicated treatment: around 19 received Ad26.COV2.S at low or high dose, single or two shots; roughly five received placebo; per-sample allocation not given. Day 63 following the first vaccine or placebo injection was when the samples were taken. Measured with immunoSEQ multiplex PCR; TCRdb has only the in-frame clones, and not every one. This repertoire shows 350,000 to 550,000 clones, roughly nine tenths found once; its top ten account for 2.5%. The sample was peripheral blood, taken in a trial of Ad26.COV2.S vaccine versus placebo. All receptors derive from a person between 18 and 59 years old who received the Ad26.COV2.S COVID-19 vaccine or a placebo.

The CDR3 region is CASSFRGGNYGYTF. The DNA of the CDR3 is TGTGCCAGCAGCTTCAGGGGGGGTAACTATGGCTACACCTTC. The V gene is TRBV11-2, the J gene TRBJ1-2; 7 bases agree with TRBD1. Trimming took 3 bases from V and 1 from J; bases not matched to a gene: 2. The CDR3 is 14 residues long. Germline V gives CDR1 SGHAT, CDR2 FQNNGV.

The J gene is TRBJ1-5, the V gene TRBV5-1, with TRBD1 identical over 10 bases. The CDR3 runs 15 residues. Losses at the gene ends were 7 bases for V and 3 bases for J; bases not matched to a gene: 7. From germline, CDR1 is SGHRS and CDR2 YFSETQ. DNA of the CDR3: TGCGCCAGCCAAAAGGGGACAGGGGACAATCAGCCCCAGCATTTT. Its translation is CASQKGTGDNQPQHF.

CDR3 in amino acids: CAASGGSYNEQFF. The DNA of the CDR3 is TGTGCCGCTAGCGGGGGCTCCTACAATGAGCAGTTCTTC. V gene TRBV12-3 or TRBV12-4 combines with J gene TRBJ2-1, with 10 bases fitting TRBD2. With V trimmed by 11 bases and J by 0 bases, 1 base remained unmatched. The CDR3 is 13 amino acids.

The chain is built from TRBV4-1 and TRBJ2-3; no clear D gene. The CDR3 is 13 amino acids. CDR1 is MGHRA, CDR2 YSYEKL, per germline. Trimming stripped 4 bases from V and 10 bases from J, with 15 bases between. The DNA for the CDR3 is TGCGCCAGCAGCCGCCAAGACCGCCTTGCGCAGTATTTT. It codes for CASSRQDRLAQYF.

The V gene is TRBV7-9, the J gene TRBJ2-6; D unresolved. V dropped 4 bases and J dropped 1 base, with 11 bases sitting between them. CDR1 and CDR2 from the germline V gene are SEHNR and FQNEAQ (reference sequence). This CDR3 has 16 residues. The CDR3 bases are TGTGCCAGCAGCTCCGGTCAGAAATCTGGGGCCAACGTCCTGACTTTC. Its protein is CASSSGQKSGANVLTF.

The rearrangement uses TRBV19 and TRBJ1-6, with a weak D call TRBD1 (6 bases). Germline V gene data show CDR1 as LNHDA and CDR2 as SQIVND (reference sequence). The CDR3 covers 18 residues. V dropped 5 bases and J dropped 0 bases, with 17 bases sitting between them. The CDR3 reads CASSVITGRSSYNSPLHF. As DNA, the CDR3 is TGTGCCAGTAGTGTCATAACAGGGAGGAGCTCCTATAATTCACCCCTCCACTTT.

J is TRBJ2-1 and V is TRBV30; 8 nucleotides align to TRBD2. J gave up 6 bases and V 1 base, and 5 bases lay outside the gene matches. Germline values: CDR1 GTSNPN, CDR2 SVGIG (reference sequence). The CDR3 totals 14 residues. The CDR3 sequence: CAWSGVAGFNEQFF. CDR3 nucleotides: TGTGCCTGGAGTGGGGTAGCGGGATTCAATGAGCAGTTCTTC.

J is TRBJ2-5 and V is TRBV5-4; 8 nucleotides align to TRBD2. The CDR3 runs to 15 residues. The germline gives CDR1 SGHNT, CDR2 YYREEE (reference sequence). Trimming removed 2 bases from V and 2 bases from J; junction bases left unmatched: 5. DNA of the CDR3: TGTGCCAGCAGCTTCGACCGGGGGGGGCAAGAGACCCAGTACTTC. It encodes CASSFDRGGQETQYF. The full variable domain, its missing parts supplied by reference TRBV5-4 and TRBJ2-5, is ETGVTQSPTHLIKTRGQQVTLRCSSQSGHNTVSWYQQALGQGPQFIFQYYREEENGRGNFPPRFSGLQFPNYSSELNVNALELDDSALYLCASSFDRGGQETQYFGPGTRLLVL.

In its sample, this clone was seen a few times. The genes are TRBV9 and TRBJ2-7, with 8 bases matching TRBD1. The junction had 6 bases not matched to a gene; V was cut back by 0 bases and J by 4 bases. This CDR3 region has 15 residues. Per the germline V gene, CDR1 is SGDLS and CDR2 is YYNGEE. In DNA, the CDR3 is TGTGCCAGCAGCGTAGGAGGACAGGGAGAATACGAGCAGTACTTC. It encodes CASSVGGQGEYEQYF.

In its sample, this clone was seen once. The chain uses TRBV4-2 and TRBJ2-1; D might be TRBD1 or TRBD2, each matching 7 bases. The CDR3 has 18 residues. Trimming shortened V by 0 bases and J by 3 bases, and 18 bases separated the two germline ends. CDR1 is LGHNA, CDR2 YNFKEQ, per germline. This CDR3 reads CASSQDPRQGGNYNEQFF. The CDR3 region has the DNA TGTGCCAGCAGCCAAGACCCCCGACAGGGAGGGAACTACAATGAGCAGTTCTTC.

A few counts support this clone. The V gene is TRBV7-6, the J gene TRBJ1-5, with D unresolved. The CDR3 has 15 amino acids. The V end was cut by 1 base, the J end by 3 bases, with 10 bases between. From germline, CDR1 is SGHVS and CDR2 FNYEAQ. This CDR3 reads CASSLGVGNNQPQHF. CDR3 bases: TGTGCCAGCAGCTTAGGTGTGGGGAACAATCAGCCCCAGCATTTT.

V gene TRBV4-1 combines with J gene TRBJ2-2; a possible D gene is TRBD1 (5 bases). The CDR3 totals 15 residues. V lost 2 bases to trimming and J lost 1 base, with 8 bases between them. Germline lookup yields CDR1 MGHRA and CDR2 YSYEKL. The CDR3 loop reads CASSQRTLNTGELFF. DNA for the CDR3: TGCGCCAGCAGCCAAAGGACACTGAACACCGGGGAGCTGTTTTTT.

V and J are TRBV7-6 and TRBJ2-1; TRBD2 matches at 11 bases. This CDR3 spans 19 amino acids. The germline CDR1 and CDR2 sequences are SGHVS and FNYEAQ. After removal of 5 bases from V and 3 bases from J, the junction contained 15 bases not matched to a gene. CDR3 sequence reads: CASSHPSLLAGVNYNEQFF. The DNA for the CDR3 is TGTGCCAGCAGCCACCCGTCTCTACTAGCGGGGGTCAACTACAATGAGCAGTTCTTC.

The chain couples TRBV15 to TRBJ2-3; tentative D call: TRBD2 (5 bases). From germline, CDR1 is LNHNV and CDR2 YYDKDF (reference sequence). The CDR3 runs 12 residues. Trimming stripped 6 bases from V and 6 bases from J, with 10 bases between. The CDR3 reads CATSRGPDTQYF. In nucleotides, the CDR3 is TGTGCCACCAGTCGAGGGCCCGATACGCAGTATTTT.

The CDR3 nucleotides read TGTGCCAGCAGCCGGGACCTTAACTATGGCTACACCTTC. It encodes CASSRDLNYGYTF. The chain couples TRBV7-9 to TRBJ1-2; tentatively, D is TRBD1 (5 bases). The CDR3 totals 13 residues. Trimming cost V 5 bases and J 1 base, with 8 bases left between them. CDR1 is SEHNR and CDR2 is FQNEAQ in the germline V gene (reference sequence).

The chain uses TRBV30 and TRBJ1-6; D is perhaps TRBD1 (5 bases). Trimming removed 0 bases from V and 7 bases from J, with 10 bases in between. CDR3 length: 14 residues. Per the germline V gene, CDR1 is GTSNPN and CDR2 is SVGIG (reference sequence). In DNA, the CDR3 is TGTGCCTGGAGTGTCCAGGGTCACAATTCACCCCTCCACTTT. Translated: CAWSVQGHNSPLHF.

The V gene is TRBV7-6, the J gene TRBJ1-1, with no clear D. Germline-derived CDR1 and CDR2 are SGHVS and FNYEAQ. This CDR3 comprises 12 residues. The V end lost 5 bases, the J end lost 2 bases, and 6 bases lay between the germline ends. The CDR3 protein is CASSNLNTEAFF. The DNA for the CDR3 is TGTGCCAGCAGCAACCTTAACACTGAAGCTTTCTTT.

This clone was seen just once. The same CDR3 is also encoded by other DNA sequences in this sample. The rearrangement uses TRBV9 and TRBJ1-1, with D maybe TRBD1 (6 bases). V was shortened by 2 bases and J by 1 base, with 12 bases between the two germline ends. This CDR3 region has 15 residues. Germline assignment: CDR1 SGDLS and CDR2 YYNGEE. In DNA form, the CDR3 reads TGTGCCAGCAGCGTCGGGGGGGCAGGGAACACTGAAGCTTTCTTT. Its translation is CASSVGGAGNTEAFF.

This rearrangement joins TRBV11-2 to TRBJ2-1; maybe TRBD2 (6 bases). V dropped 8 bases and J dropped 0 bases, with 8 bases sitting between them. CDR1 and CDR2 (germline): SGHAT, FQNNGV. The CDR3 has 13 amino acids. CDR3 sequence: CASRTNSYNEQFF. CDR3 bases: TGTGCCAGCCGGACTAACTCCTACAATGAGCAGTTCTTC.

Turning to this clone: The sample holds other DNA sequences that translate to the same CDR3. The V and J genes are TRBV7-2 and TRBJ2-5; D may be TRBD2 (6 bases). The CDR3 is made up of 14 amino acids. Trimming took off 1 base at V and 3 bases at J, with 9 bases between the two ends. Germline V gene sequence: CDR1 SGHTA, CDR2 FQGNSA. The CDR3 protein is CASSLVWGEETQYF. The CDR3 bases are TGTGCCAGCAGCTTAGTCTGGGGGGAAGAGACCCAGTACTTC.

This chain joins TRBV11-3 and TRBJ2-2, with D perhaps matching TRBD1 (6 bases). From germline, CDR1 is SGHNT and CDR2 YENEEA. This CDR3 has 15 amino acids. Deletions cut 0 bases from V and 1 base from J, with 6 bases between. CDR3 sequence: CASSLEQGNTGELFF. The DNA for the CDR3 is TGTGCCAGCAGCTTAGAACAGGGGAACACCGGGGAGCTGTTTTTT.

The chain has TRBV10-3 and TRBJ2-5, with TRBD1 as a possible D gene (5 bases). The germline V gene encodes CDR1 ENHRY and CDR2 SYGVKD. The V end lost 2 bases, the J end lost 5 bases, and 9 bases lay between the germline ends. The CDR3 is 13 amino acids. CDR3 nucleotides: TGTGCCATCAGTGAGCGCTACAGGGAGACCCAGTACTTC. Encoded protein: CAISERYRETQYF.

This sequence joins TRBV9 and TRBJ2-2; D is unresolved. V shed 0 bases and J shed 6 bases, with 15 bases lying between them. CDR1 is SGDLS and CDR2 is YYNGEE in the germline V gene. CDR3 length: 16 amino acids. DNA for the CDR3: TGTGCCAGCAGCGTAGGTTCTAGTCTGTTCCCCGGGGAGCTGTTTTTT. Translating it yields CASSVGSSLFPGELFF.

V and J are TRBV18 and TRBJ2-2; no definite D call. Germline-derived CDR1 and CDR2 are KGHSH and LQKENI. Between the trimmed V and J ends, which lost 2 bases and 6 bases, there was a span of 4 bases. The CDR3 is 12 residues long. The CDR3 sequence is CASSPGAGELFF. CDR3 coding DNA: TGTGCCAGCTCACCAGGGGCCGGGGAGCTGTTTTTT.

The V gene is TRBV7-3, the J gene TRBJ1-2; 7 nucleotides line up with TRBD1. Trimming removed 5 bases from V and 4 bases from J; junction bases left unmatched: 13. The CDR3 has 16 amino acids. Germline assignment: CDR1 SGHTA and CDR2 FQGTGA. This CDR3 is CASSPGGTAGIYGYTF. The CDR3 DNA is TGTGCCAGCAGCCCAGGCGGGACAGCGGGAATCTATGGCTACACCTTC.

This chain uses TRBV6-6 with TRBJ1-4; D remains unclear. Trimming took off 3 bases at V and 3 bases at J, with 11 bases between the two ends. In germline, CDR1 is MNHNY, CDR2 SVGAGI (reference sequence). This CDR3 is 15 amino acids long. CDR3 bases: TGTGCCAGCAGTTATGTTCGAGGAGCTAATGAAAAACTGTTTTTT. Residues: CASSYVRGANEKLFF.

The V and J genes are TRBV9 and TRBJ1-6; the D gene is possibly TRBD1 (6 bases). Trimming shortened V by 4 bases and J by 8 bases, and 13 bases separated the two germline ends. The germline gives CDR1 SGDLS, CDR2 YYNGEE. CDR3 length: 14 residues. In DNA, the CDR3 is TGTGCCAGCAGCCTGGACAGTCTGCATTCACCCCTCCACTTT. Protein: CASSLDSLHSPLHF.